Below are 29 T cell receptor beta chains sequenced from a single sample in a study of regulatory T cells in long-lasting Graves disease. CDR3-region Arm-PCR and iRepertoire HTBI primers produced the TCR beta libraries. Each CDR3 protein is one row after TCRdb ran MiXCR on the multiplex PCR reads. Among approximately 390,000 distinct CDR3 sequences, about 17% were seen once, and the ten largest hold 20%. Regarding time point: newly diagnosed GD, antithyroid drugs for less than 3 months. RNA isolated from PBMCs was used to make the TCR library. These same data were also listed under a study on T cells in Graves' hyperthyroidism and ophthalmopathy.

The input for sequencing was peripheral blood mononuclear cells (PBMCs), taken at new diagnosis, from a patient treated with antithyroid drugs. All receptors come from a woman aged 18-35 years with Graves disease.

The chain employs TRBV27 and TRBJ1-1; TRBD1 agrees at 7 bases. From germline, CDR1 is MNHEY and CDR2 SMNVEV (reference sequence). The CDR3 runs to 18 residues. V shed 7 bases and J 3 bases; nucleotides not matched to a gene: 20. As DNA, the CDR3 is TGTGCCAGCATCTCTATGTGGAGACAGGGATTAGGGGACACTGAAGCTTTCTTT. Protein product: CASISMWRQGLGDTEAFF.

This clonotype was seen many times. The chain recombines TRBV6-1 with TRBJ1-2, with D possibly matching TRBD1 (6 bases). This CDR3 is 14 amino acids long. Germline CDR1 is MNHNS and CDR2 is SASEGT. Between the trimmed V and J ends, which lost 6 bases and 7 bases, there was a span of 18 bases. The CDR3 here is CASSPDRSYGGYTF. CDR3 DNA: TGTGCCAGCAGCCCTGACAGGTCCTACGGTGGCTACACCTTC.

The chain is built from TRBV7-2 and TRBJ2-3; 8 bases are a match to TRBD2. CDR3 size: 16 residues. The V and J ends lost 7 bases and 5 bases, in that order; junction bases with no gene match: 14. Germline V lookup: CDR1 SGHTA, CDR2 FQGNSA. This CDR3 reads CASTTGGVAGGDTQYF. The CDR3, as DNA: TGTGCCAGCACCACGGGGGGGGTCGCTGGGGGAGATACGCAGTATTTT.

This clonotype has ten or more counts. This chain links TRBV7-3 with TRBJ2-1; D is possibly TRBD1 or TRBD2 (6 bases each). This CDR3 comprises 12 residues. CDR1 and CDR2 from the germline V gene are SGHTA and FQGTGA. The V end lost 4 bases, the J end lost 10 bases, and 11 bases lay between the germline ends. CDR3 protein: CASSSMGGEQFF. The CDR3 nucleotides are TGTGCCAGCAGCTCAATGGGGGGCGAGCAGTTCTTC.

The sample holds many counts of this clonotype. This rearrangement joins TRBV5-1 to TRBJ2-7, with D possibly being TRBD1 (5 bases). Looked up from germline, CDR1 is SGHRS and CDR2 is YFSETQ. V dropped 0 bases and J dropped 5 bases, with 12 bases sitting between them. CDR3 length equals 14 residues. The CDR3 bases are TGCGCCAGCAGCTTGGGACAGACTCCCCACGAGCAGTACTTC. Translating it yields CASSLGQTPHEQYF.

This rearrangement joins TRBV29-1 to TRBJ1-1; D gene unclear. The V end lost 7 bases, the J end lost 0 bases, and 15 bases lay between the germline ends. Germline loops: CDR1 SQVTM, CDR2 ANQGSEA. The CDR3 length is 14 residues. This chain's CDR3 is CSADHYEMNTEAFF. Here the CDR3 DNA reads TGCAGCGCAGATCACTATGAGATGAACACTGAAGCTTTCTTT.

The gene calls are TRBV5-5 and TRBJ2-2, with unresolved D. The germline V and J ends were trimmed by 1 base and 0 bases, with 7 bases remaining between them. Looked up from germline, CDR1 is SGHKS and CDR2 is YYEKEE (reference sequence). CDR3 length equals 15 residues. The CDR3 DNA reads TGTGCCAGCAGCTTGAACAGCCCGAACACCGGGGAGCTGTTTTTT. The encoded protein is CASSLNSPNTGELFF.

This clonotype has ten or more counts. V usage is TRBV12-3 or TRBV12-4 and J usage is TRBJ2-7; a possible D gene is TRBD2 (6 bases). V lost 3 bases and J lost 0, with 9 bases in between. There are 14 residues in the CDR3. The CDR3 reads CASSLAGLSYEQYF. CDR3 nucleotide sequence: TGTGCCAGCAGTTTGGCGGGACTCTCCTACGAGCAGTACTTC.

The chain couples TRBV24-1 to TRBJ1-4; D call uncertain. Per the germline V gene, CDR1 is KGHDR and CDR2 is SFDVKD. Trimming took off 5 bases at V and 5 bases at J, with 5 bases between the two ends. This CDR3 has 12 amino acids. This CDR3 reads CATSGVNEKLFF. Here the CDR3 DNA reads TGTGCCACCAGTGGCGTGAATGAAAAACTGTTTTTT.

Concerning this clonotype: This clone may be a read error of a much larger clone one base away. The V gene is TRBV6-1, the J gene TRBJ1-3, with D possibly TRBD1 on 6 matching bases. V was trimmed by 6 bases and J by 3 bases, leaving 18 bases between them. CDR1 is MNHNS, CDR2 SASEGT, per germline. This CDR3 comprises 16 residues. Written as DNA, the CDR3 is TGTGCCAGCAGAAAACAGGGTATCGAATTTGGAAACACCATATATTTT. Its translation: CASRKQGIEFGNTIYF.

Regarding this clonotype: A read error likely explains this, since a far larger clone differs by one base. The chain joins TRBV11-2 to TRBJ2-5; D not certain. The germline V gene encodes CDR1 SGHAT and CDR2 FQNNGV. CDR3 length: 16 residues. The CDR3 region is CASSPGRWAAQEAQYF. In nucleotides, the CDR3 is TGTGCCAGCAGCCCCGGAAGATGGGCGGCACAAGAGGCCCAGTACTTC.

This clonotype showed up many times. The chain carries TRBV2 and TRBJ1-2; 10 bases line up with TRBD1. This CDR3 region has 14 residues. The V segment lost 9 bases and the J segment 2 bases; nucleotides outside the gene matches: 6. Germline CDR1 SNHLY, CDR2 FYNNEI. Here the CDR3 DNA reads TGTGCCAGAACCGGGACAGGGGAAAACTATGGCTACACCTTC. This codes for CARTGTGENYGYTF.

This clonotype was seen many times. CDR3 sequence (DNA): TGTGCCAGCAGCTTAGCAGGACAGGGTGCCTACGAGCAGTACTTC. Translation gives CASSLAGQGAYEQYF. The chain links TRBV5-4 to TRBJ2-7, with 8 bases aligning to TRBD1. V trimming: 2 bases; J trimming: 2 bases; junction bases outside the gene matches: 6. The CDR3 contains 15 residues. Germline assignment: CDR1 SGHNT and CDR2 YYREEE (reference sequence).

There are many counts of this clonotype. The V and J genes are TRBV2 and TRBJ1-2; 9 nucleotides align to TRBD1. With V trimmed by 8 bases and J by 3 bases, 7 bases remained unmatched. Germline values: CDR1 SNHLY, CDR2 FYNNEI. This CDR3 spans 14 amino acids. CDR3 nucleotide sequence: TGTGCCAGCTCGTACAGGGGGCGCGACTATGGCTACACCTTC. It specifies CASSYRGRDYGYTF. Complete variable domain (other parts from reference TRBV2 and TRBJ1-2): EPEVTQTPSHQVTQMGQEVILRCVPISNHLYFYWYRQILGQKVEFLVSFYNNEISEKSEIFDDQFSVERPDGSNFTLKIRSTKLEDSAMYFCASSYRGRDYGYTFGSGTRLTVV.

There are many counts of this clonotype. This chain connects TRBV7-9 to TRBJ1-1; D may be TRBD1 (6 bases). The CDR3 sequence is 14 residues long. Germline loops: CDR1 SEHNR, CDR2 FQNEAQ (reference sequence). V was trimmed by 5 bases and J by 1 base, leaving 11 bases between them. Here the CDR3 reads CASSTWGPNTEAFF. CDR3 coding DNA: TGTGCCAGCAGCACCTGGGGGCCGAACACTGAAGCTTTCTTT.

There are many counts of this clonotype. This chain joins TRBV15 and TRBJ1-2; D gene uncertain. V gave up 2 bases and J gave up 4 bases, with 5 bases separating them. CDR3 size: 12 residues. Germline CDR1 and CDR2: LNHNV and YYDKDF (reference sequence). The CDR3 region is CATSRQSYGYTF. In nucleotides, the CDR3 is TGTGCCACCAGCAGACAGTCCTATGGCTACACCTTC.

This clonotype was seen many times. The CDR3 bases are TGTGCCAGCAGTTTAACCCGTGAAGCTTTCTTT. Protein: CASSLTREAFF. V is TRBV12-3 or TRBV12-4 and J is TRBJ1-1; D not resolved. V lost 2 bases, J lost 7 bases, and 5 bases lay in between. The CDR3 extends over 11 amino acids.

This clonotype was picked up many times. The chain has TRBV5-1 and TRBJ2-1, with 8 bases fitting TRBD1. The ends lost 4 bases at V and 6 bases at J; junction bases unmatched: 3. CDR1 and CDR2 (germline): SGHRS, YFSETQ. The CDR3 is 13 amino acids. Here the CDR3 reads CASSMGQANEQFF. The DNA for the CDR3 is TGCGCCAGCAGCATGGGACAGGCCAATGAGCAGTTCTTC.

The chain links TRBV9 to TRBJ2-2; TRBD2 aligns across 7 bases. The ends lost 3 bases at V and 0 bases at J; junction bases unmatched: 5. Per the germline V gene, CDR1 is SGDLS and CDR2 is YYNGEE. The CDR3 extends over 16 amino acids. CDR3 nucleotide sequence: TGTGCCAGCAGCGGGAGCGGGAAATCGAACACCGGGGAGCTGTTTTTT. This gives the protein CASSGSGKSNTGELFF.

This clonotype was seen a few times. The chain uses TRBV14 and TRBJ1-1; no clear D gene. Trimming left V 4 bases short and J 5 bases short, with 14 bases between. The CDR3 is 14 residues long. Per the germline V gene, CDR1 is SGHDN and CDR2 is FVKESK. The CDR3 nucleotides are TGTGCCAGCAGCCCCCGACTGTCGGGAACTGAAGCTTTCTTT. Translating it yields CASSPRLSGTEAFF.

This clonotype was counted ten times or more. CDR3 sequence: CASNQITGELFF. The CDR3 DNA sequence: TGCGCCAGCAACCAGATCACCGGGGAGCTGTTTTTT. The V call is TRBV5-1, the J call TRBJ2-2, with D unresolved. CDR3 length: 12 residues. CDR1 and CDR2 (germline): SGHRS, YFSETQ. Trimming pared 6 bases from V and 4 bases from J, leaving 7 bases between.

This clonotype has a count of ten or more. The chain recombines TRBV7-9 with TRBJ1-1; 10 nucleotides match TRBD1. The CDR3 covers 16 residues. The V segment lost 5 bases and the J segment 4 bases; nucleotides outside the gene matches: 10. Germline V lookup: CDR1 SEHNR, CDR2 FQNEAQ (reference sequence). The CDR3, as DNA: TGTGCCAGCAGCGCAGCGGGACAGGGGTGGGGCACTGAAGCTTTCTTT. It translates to CASSAAGQGWGTEAFF.

At least ten counts were recorded for this clonotype. V gene TRBV7-2 combines with J gene TRBJ2-7, with D perhaps TRBD1 (5 bases). V lost 4 bases and J 2 bases, leaving 12 bases between the germline ends. CDR3 length: 14 amino acids. CDR1 is SGHTA, CDR2 FQGNSA, per germline. The CDR3 DNA reads TGTGCCAGCAGCTGGGCCAGGACAACCTACGAGCAGTACTTC. Translating gives CASSWARTTYEQYF.

The chain is built from TRBV5-1 and TRBJ1-2; D is unclear. The CDR3 is made up of 15 amino acids. CDR1 and CDR2 from the germline V gene are SGHRS and YFSETQ. V lost 0 bases and J lost 8, with 17 bases in between. CDR3 sequence: CASSLVAGSVDGYTF. CDR3 nucleotides: TGCGCCAGCAGCTTGGTTGCAGGTTCTGTAGACGGCTACACCTTC.

J is TRBJ2-1 and V is TRBV7-6; D is perhaps TRBD1 (6 bases). The CDR3 totals 17 residues. From germline, CDR1 is SGHVS and CDR2 FNYEAQ. The V and J ends lost 2 bases and 0 bases respectively, with 14 bases between them. CDR3 sequence (DNA): TGTGCCAGCAGCTTATTCGGACAGACGAGCTCCTACAATGAGCAGTTCTTC. It translates to CASSLFGQTSSYNEQFF. Looking up the rest from reference TRBV7-6 and TRBJ2-1 gives the full variable domain: GAGVSQSPRYKVTKRGQDVALRCDPISGHVSLYWYRQALGQGPEFLTYFNYEAQQDKSGLPNDRFSAERPEGSISTLTIQRTEQRDSAMYRCASSLFGQTSSYNEQFFGPGTRLTVL.

In its sample, this clonotype was seen many times. V gene TRBV11-2 combines with J gene TRBJ2-3; possible D gene TRBD2, 6 bases. The CDR3 runs 18 residues. Trimming removed 5 bases from V and 4 bases from J, with 25 bases in between. From germline, CDR1 is SGHAT and CDR2 FQNNGV. CDR3 amino acids: CASSEGSTPSARADTQYF. As DNA, the CDR3 is TGTGCCAGCAGCGAGGGTTCCACACCTAGCGCCAGGGCAGATACGCAGTATTTT.

This clonotype was counted ten times or more. CDR3 in DNA: TGTGCCAGCAGTTCCGGACAGGGGGTTACCTATGGCTACACCTTC. The encoded protein is CASSSGQGVTYGYTF. This rearrangement joins TRBV28 to TRBJ1-2; 10 bases agree with TRBD1. The CDR3 loop spans 15 amino acids. V shed 4 bases and J 4 bases; nucleotides not matched to a gene: 6. Germline-derived CDR1 and CDR2 are MDHEN and SYDVKM.

Comments on this clonotype: Given a far larger clone just one base away, this is likely a sequencing read error. This chain uses TRBV5-1 with TRBJ2-7; D is ambiguous. The CDR3 loop spans 14 amino acids. The ends were cut back, 0 bases at V and 7 bases at J, with 14 bases in the middle. Germline V lookup: CDR1 SGHRS, CDR2 YFSETQ. The CDR3 region has the DNA TGCGCCAGCAGCTTGGGGCCCAACTACAATGAGCAGTACTTC. Its translation: CASSLGPNYNEQYF.

The chain combines TRBV6-4 with TRBJ1-2, with 9 nucleotides matching TRBD1. The CDR3 loop spans 15 amino acids. Germline V CDR1 and CDR2: MRHNA, SNTAGT. The V and J ends lost 6 bases and 4 bases, in that order; junction bases with no gene match: 9. The CDR3: CASSPTTGGGYGYTF. The CDR3 DNA reads as TGTGCCAGCAGCCCGACTACAGGGGGCGGCTATGGCTACACCTTC.